Listed below are T cell receptor beta chains from one sample, sequenced in a study of CD8 T cells in ankylosing spondylitis. Each CDR3 protein is one row after TCRdb ran MiXCR on the 5' RACE reads. Seen here are about 460,000 distinct CDR3 sequences, 5.3% observed once, and the top ten hold around 3.5%. The sequenced sample consisted of blood, either unsorted or a sorted T cell fraction (not recorded which). Receptors were obtained from a male donor with ankylosing spondylitis. CDR3s include the opening cysteine and the closing phenylalanine or tryptophan. The order of the fields is D gene, V gene, clone size, J gene, CDR3 protein, CDR3 DNA. D genes are given only for firm matches. The size of a clone is reported for some rows only, either as once, few or many, or as a class for expanded clones.

.,TRBV7-8,.,TRBJ2-1,CASSLGPGLPLPEQFF,TGTGCCAGCAGCTTAGGCCCGGGACTCCCTTTACCTGAGCAGTTCTTC
.,TRBV28,.,TRBJ2-1,CASSDGAGTEQFF,TGTGCCAGCAGCGACGGGGCGGGGACTGAGCAGTTCTTC
.,TRBV28,.,TRBJ2-3,CASSFWTASTDTQYF,TGTGCCAGCAGTTTCTGGACAGCTAGCACAGATACGCAGTATTTT
TRBD1,TRBV28,.,TRBJ2-1,CASTRQGNSYNEQFF,TGTGCCAGCACTCGACAGGGGAACTCCTACAATGAGCAGTTCTTC
.,TRBV28,many,TRBJ1-1,CASSRTWTEAFF,TGTGCCAGCAGTCGAACTTGGACTGAAGCTTTCTTT
.,TRBV11-2,few,TRBJ2-5,CASSKRPDSVQGTQYF,TGTGCCAGCAGCAAACGACCTGACAGTGTTCAGGGGACCCAGTACTTC
TRBD2,TRBV6-2/TRBV6-3,many,TRBJ2-7,CAASGRIGEQYF,TGTGCCGCGAGCGGGAGGATTGGCGAGCAGTACTTC
TRBD1,TRBV30,.,TRBJ1-1,CAWARDRDTEAFF,TGTGCCTGGGCCCGAGACAGGGACACTGAAGCTTTCTTT
.,TRBV15,few,TRBJ1-6,CATSSPRGSNSPLHF,TGTGCCACCAGCAGCCCGAGGGGTAGTAATTCACCCCTCCACTTT
.,TRBV20-1,.,TRBJ1-2,CCATAYGQPDTNYGYTF,TGCTGTGCCACCGCCTATGGACAGCCAGATACTAACTATGGCTACACCTTC
TRBD2,TRBV10-3,many,TRBJ2-1,CATNSLAGGDNEQFF,TGTGCCACCAACTCACTAGCGGGGGGTGACAATGAGCAGTTCTTC
TRBD1,TRBV5-1,.,TRBJ2-7,CASSLVSTGDPYEQYF,TGCGCCAGCAGCTTGGTTAGTACAGGGGACCCCTACGAGCAGTACTTC
.,TRBV10-3,many,TRBJ1-2,CAISPPTGGYTF,TGTGCCATCAGTCCACCGACAGGTGGCTACACCTTC
TRBD2,TRBV20-1,.,TRBJ2-3,CSAIRAGGYTDTQYF,TGCAGTGCCATCCGAGCGGGAGGCTACACAGATACGCAGTATTTT
TRBD2,TRBV7-2,.,TRBJ2-3,CASSSLAGGPDF,TGTGCCAGCAGCTCGCTAGCGGGGGGGCCGGATTTT
.,TRBV29-1,many,TRBJ1-6,CSVLIERGSPLHF,TGCAGCGTGCTGATTGAGAGAGGCTCACCCCTCCACTTT
TRBD2,TRBV4-1,few,TRBJ2-7,CASSRNAGTSGSYEQYF,TGCGCCAGCAGCCGGAATGCCGGGACTAGCGGCTCCTACGAGCAGTACTTC
.,TRBV5-1,many,TRBJ2-1,CASGNRESGEQFF,TGCGCCAGCGGAAACAGGGAATCTGGGGAGCAGTTCTTC
.,TRBV4-2,few,TRBJ2-7,CASSLTVSHEQYF,TGTGCCAGCAGCCTTACAGTGTCCCACGAGCAGTACTTC
TRBD1,TRBV4-2,many,TRBJ2-1,CASSQLTGGSSYNEQFF,TGTGCCAGCAGCCAATTGACAGGGGGTTCCTCCTACAATGAGCAGTTCTTC
TRBD2,TRBV11-2,.,TRBJ2-7,CASSSTTSGRPYEQYF,TGTGCCAGCAGCTCAACGACTAGCGGGAGACCCTACGAGCAGTACTTC
.,TRBV20-1,many,TRBJ2-5,CSASKGYVGETQYF,TGCAGTGCTAGTAAAGGATACGTCGGGGAGACCCAGTACTTC
TRBD1,TRBV11-1,few,TRBJ2-1,CASSPRVRGPKNSYNEQFF,TGTGCCAGCAGCCCAAGAGTCAGGGGGCCAAAAAATTCCTACAATGAGCAGTTCTTC
.,TRBV7-6,.,TRBJ2-5,CASSFRGFPQETQYF,TGTGCCAGCAGCTTCCGGGGGTTCCCACAAGAGACCCAGTACTTC
.,TRBV12-5,many,TRBJ2-1,CASGGEVYNEQFF,TGTGCTAGTGGGGGTGAAGTCTACAATGAGCAGTTCTTC
TRBD1,TRBV6-5,many,TRBJ2-7,CASSYSFGTGTYEQYF,TGTGCCAGCAGTTACTCTTTCGGGACAGGGACCTACGAGCAGTACTTC
TRBD1,TRBV29-1,many,TRBJ2-2,CSVLLQGDEGNTGELFF,TGCAGCGTTCTCTTACAGGGGGATGAAGGGAACACCGGGGAGCTGTTTTTT
TRBD1,TRBV5-1,many,TRBJ1-1,CASANRGDEAFF,TGCGCCAGCGCCAACAGGGGGGATGAAGCTTTCTTT
.,TRBV20-1,many,TRBJ2-4,CSAQAAGDWNIQYF,TGCAGTGCACAGGCGGCAGGCGACTGGAACATTCAGTACTTC